This T cell receptor beta chain was sequenced in a study of early stage breast cancer tumors. Turning to the study itself: Approximately 10-fold was the mean read coverage per sample.

Germline values: CDR1 LGHNA, CDR2 YNFKEQ. The CDR3 covers 22 residues. The junction had 24 bases not matched to a gene; V was cut back by 3 bases and J by 5 bases. Notes on this clone: Its specificity is unknown.

Each sample had two DNA replicates, around 0.53 ug blood or roughly 1.4 ug tissue. Clones were sequenced by immunoSEQ multiplex PCR, and TCRdb holds only the in-frame ones, with some missing. This sample has roughly 10,000 clones; 78% occur once, and the top ten carry about 9%. Study-wide results and limits: Unsorted bulk genomic DNA sequencing lacked pairing and functional marker data. Enriched TCRB sequences shared across patients were mostly commonly generated sequences.

The clonotype comes from a person aged 35-49 years with breast cancer. The sequencing input was normal breast tissue next to the tumor. The gene calls are TRBV4-2 and TRBJ2-1, with 11 bases lining up with TRBD2. CDR3 DNA: TGTGCCAGCAGCCAGGCCGTCGGAAGTCGACTAGCGGGAAGGGGTAGACACAATGAGCAGTTCTTC. Its protein is CASSQAVGSRLAGRGRHNEQFF.